The 14 T cell receptor beta chains reported below all come from one sample, sequenced in a study of Ad26.COV2.S vaccination and SARS-CoV-2 variants (dated by TCRdb to the early 2020s). Library creation used the immunoSEQ multiplex PCR assay. This is the immuneACCESS table as TCRdb keeps it, with only in-frame sequences that have V and J called. A part of the clones is gone; compared with another copy, unresolved V genes explain less than half, and the rest is unexplained. Across this sample there are about 400,000 clones, with about 91% seen only once. 1.9% of the sample goes to the ten largest clones. Sample treatment or condition, as interpreted from the label and publication: over 15 received Ad26.COV2.S at low or high dose, single or two shots; 5 received placebo; per-sample allocation not given. For vaccine and placebo recipients, repertoires were sequenced using samples collected on day 63 after the first injection.

The specimen was peripheral blood, collected in a trial of Ad26.COV2.S vaccine versus placebo. All receptors come from a person between 18 and 65 years old who received the Ad26.COV2.S COVID-19 vaccine or a placebo.

The J gene is TRBJ1-4, the V gene TRBV27; no firm D call. Germline CDR1 and CDR2: MNHEY and SMNVEV (reference sequence). The CDR3 has 12 amino acids. Trimming cost V 7 bases and J 7 bases, with 10 bases left between them. The CDR3 region has the DNA TGTGCCAGCAAAAGGGAGGGTGAAAAACTGTTTTTT. Translated, it gives CASKREGEKLFF.

The chain carries TRBV2 and TRBJ2-1, with D maybe TRBD2 (5 bases). Trimming removed 3 bases from V and 3 bases from J, with 12 bases in between. The CDR3 is made up of 15 amino acids. Germline values: CDR1 SNHLY, CDR2 FYNNEI. The CDR3 is CASSDSDYLYNEQFF. The CDR3 DNA follows: TGTGCCAGCAGTGATAGTGACTACCTCTACAATGAGCAGTTCTTC.

The V gene is TRBV6-1, the J gene TRBJ2-1; a weak D match, TRBD1 (5 bases). From germline, CDR1 is MNHNS and CDR2 SASEGT. The germline V and J ends were trimmed by 3 bases and 4 bases, with 7 bases remaining between them. The CDR3 length is 13 residues. As DNA, the CDR3 is TGTGCCAGCAGTGAGACAGTGTACAATGAGCAGTTCTTC. Translated: CASSETVYNEQFF.

J is TRBJ2-1 and V is TRBV28; TRBD1 aligns across 10 bases. The ends lost 6 bases at V and 5 bases at J; junction bases unmatched: 4. Germline loops: CDR1 MDHEN, CDR2 SYDVKM. The CDR3 is 14 amino acids. The CDR3 sequence: CASSRQGANNEQFF. CDR3 coding DNA: TGTGCCAGCAGCAGACAGGGGGCGAACAATGAGCAGTTCTTC. The full variable domain, its missing parts supplied by reference TRBV28 and TRBJ2-1, is DVKVTQSSRYLVKRTGEKVFLECVQDMDHENMFWYRQDPGLGLRLIYFSYDVKMKEKGDIPEGYSVSREKKERFSLILESASTNQTSMYLCASSRQGANNEQFFGPGTRLTVL.

The chain links TRBV23-1 to TRBJ2-1, with TRBD1 matching over 8 bases. TRBV23-1 is sorted into the ORF group, with uncertain function. The CDR3 length is 16 residues. V shed 11 bases and J 7 bases; nucleotides not matched to a gene: 19. The CDR3 DNA is TGCGCCGGCCAACCGGCAGGGGGCGTTCGGGATAATGAGCAGTTCTTC. Residues: CAGQPAGGVRDNEQFF.

J is TRBJ1-1 and V is TRBV7-2; no reliable D call. This CDR3 comprises 12 residues. Germline V gives CDR1 SGHTA, CDR2 FQGNSA. The V and J ends lost 1 base and 11 bases respectively, with 11 bases between them. The CDR3 sequence is CASSLGRGSAFF. CDR3 nucleotide sequence: TGTGCCAGCAGCTTAGGTCGGGGTTCGGCTTTCTTT.

The V call is TRBV12-3 or TRBV12-4, the J call TRBJ1-2; D gene ambiguous. The CDR3 is 13 residues long. V was cut by 2 bases and J by 4 bases, with 8 bases left in between. CDR3 sequence: CASSLSVGYGYTF. In DNA form, the CDR3 reads TGTGCCAGCAGTTTATCTGTGGGCTATGGCTACACCTTC.

The gene calls are TRBV24-1 and TRBJ2-1; either TRBD1 or TRBD2 may supply D (5 bases each). The CDR3 has 16 residues. V shed 5 bases and J shed 3 bases, with 16 bases lying between them. In germline, CDR1 is KGHDR, CDR2 SFDVKD. CDR3 sequence: CATSAPPTGLYNEQFF. The CDR3 DNA is TGTGCCACCAGTGCTCCCCCAACAGGACTCTACAATGAGCAGTTCTTC.

This rearrangement joins TRBV7-2 to TRBJ1-1; 7 nucleotides match TRBD1. CDR3 size: 13 residues. Germline CDR1 SGHTA, CDR2 FQGNSA. The V and J ends lost 4 bases and 4 bases, in that order; junction bases with no gene match: 3. In nucleotides, the CDR3 is TGTGCCAGCAGCTACGACAGGGTCACTGAAGCTTTCTTT. Translation gives CASSYDRVTEAFF.

Comments on this clone: The same CDR3 can be traced to other DNA sequences in this sample. The CDR3 protein is CASSDTGGGYNEQFF. In nucleotides, the CDR3 is TGTGCCAGCAGTGACACAGGGGGTGGCTACAATGAGCAGTTCTTC. The rearrangement links TRBV6-1 to TRBJ2-1; 8 bases line up with TRBD1. The V gene's germline CDR1 is MNHNS and CDR2 SASEGT. V lost 3 bases to trimming and J lost 3 bases; unmatched junction nucleotides: 4. CDR3 length equals 15 residues.

J is TRBJ2-5 and V is TRBV20-1, with D possibly matching TRBD2 (5 bases). The V gene lost 3 bases and the J gene lost 1 base, with 6 bases spanning the gap. The germline CDR1 and CDR2 sequences are DFQATT and SNEGSKA (reference sequence). The CDR3 is 12 amino acids. The CDR3 DNA follows: TGCAGTGCTAGTGCGGGCCAAGAGACCCAGTACTTC. It yields the protein CSASAGQETQYF.

By its share, this clone is medium-sized. The chain employs TRBV4-2 and TRBJ2-7, with D tentatively TRBD2 (6 bases). Per germline, CDR1 LGHNA and CDR2 YNFKEQ. The CDR3 is 15 residues long. Trimming pared 4 bases from V and 0 bases from J, leaving 13 bases between. CDR3 loop: CASSRLALFSYEQYF. The CDR3 nucleotides are TGTGCCAGCAGCCGGCTAGCGCTTTTCTCCTACGAGCAGTACTTC.

The rearrangement uses TRBV18 and TRBJ1-2; no clear D. Trimming took 8 bases from V and 2 from J, leaving 12 bases between them. Germline-derived CDR1 and CDR2 are KGHSH and LQKENI. The CDR3 sequence is 13 residues long. CDR3 sequence: CASATDLNYGYTF. Here the CDR3 DNA reads TGTGCCAGCGCCACAGATTTAAACTATGGCTACACCTTC.

This sequence joins TRBV28 and TRBJ2-1; no firm D call. The CDR3 totals 15 residues. Germline V gene lookup returns CDR1 MDHEN and CDR2 SYDVKM. Trimming cost V 2 bases and J 10 bases, with 18 bases left between them. CDR3 protein: CASSLLLTDAGEQFF. For the CDR3, the DNA is TGTGCCAGCAGTTTACTTCTTACTGATGCTGGCGAGCAGTTCTTC.